A selection of T cell receptor beta chains follows, all from one sample in a study of T-cell reconstitution after alpha-beta-depleted transplantation in children. TCRdb re-called the PCR reads through MiXCR, storing one row per CDR3 protein. The sample holds just under 550,000 distinct CDR3 sequences; 15% to 20% are singletons and the top ten take 3.3%. Sequences were derived from PBMCs from the stem cell graft donor, sampled from the stem cell graft. The receptors shown here come from a human donor who donated a stem cell graft to a child with acute lymphoblastic leukemia. Both conserved end residues are part of each CDR3. D genes are given only for firm matches. Only part of the rows carry a size: once, few, many, or a class if the clone is expanded.

j_call d_call clone_size v_call cdr3_nt cdr3_aa
TRBJ1-1 TRBD1 NA TRBV5-1 TGCGCCAGCAGCCTGACAGGGGAGGGGTACACTGAAGCTTTCTTT CASSLTGEGYTEAFF
TRBJ2-7 NA once TRBV12-3/TRBV12-4 TGTGCCAGCAGTCCGACCGCAACAGGGATCGACGAGCAGTACTTC CASSPTATGIDEQYF
TRBJ2-1 TRBD1 few TRBV27 TGTGCCAGCAGTTTAGTACCAGGGGGAAACAATGAGCAGTTCTTC CASSLVPGGNNEQFF
TRBJ1-6 NA few TRBV9 TGTGCCAGCAGCGTAGATATTGCAGGGCCGTATTCACCCCTCCACTTT CASSVDIAGPYSPLHF
TRBJ2-7 NA few TRBV5-6 TGTGCCAGCAGCTCATTCGGGGCAGGACTCTACGAGCAGTACTTC CASSSFGAGLYEQYF
TRBJ2-5 TRBD2 NA TRBV4-1 TGCGCCAGCAGCCAGGCGAGCGGGACCCAAGAGACCCAGTACTTC CASSQASGTQETQYF
TRBJ2-1 TRBD1 few TRBV7-9 TGTGCCAGCAGCTTACCGGGACAGGTGACTTCGTACAATGAGCAGTTCTTC CASSLPGQVTSYNEQFF
TRBJ1-5 TRBD1 NA TRBV2 TGTGCCAGCAGGTACCAGACAGGGTATCAGCCCCAGCATTTT CASRYQTGYQPQHF
TRBJ1-2 NA NA TRBV29-1 TGCAGCGTGGGGGCAGGGGTCTATGGCTACACCTTC CSVGAGVYGYTF
TRBJ2-3 NA few TRBV30 TGTGCCTGGAGTCAGCCTAGCACAGATACGCAGTATTTT CAWSQPSTDTQYF
TRBJ1-6 NA few TRBV7-2 TGTGCCAGCACCCGAGTGGTGTCAGGCGGGGATTCACCCCTCCACTTT CASTRVVSGGDSPLHF
TRBJ2-7 NA many TRBV4-1 TGCGCCAGCAGCCAAGGGACTACCTACGAGCAGTACTTC CASSQGTTYEQYF
TRBJ2-1 TRBD2 NA TRBV9 TGTGCCAGCAGCGTAGAGATAATAGCGGGAGTTTCCAATGAGCAGTTCTTC CASSVEIIAGVSNEQFF
TRBJ1-1 TRBD1 NA TRBV25-1 TGTGCCAGCAGCGCCGACAGGGTGAACACTGAAGCTTTCTTT CASSADRVNTEAFF
TRBJ2-7 NA NA TRBV12-3/TRBV12-4 TGTGCCAGCAGATACAATAGAGTGCAGTACTTC CASRYNRVQYF
TRBJ2-5 NA few TRBV20-1 TGCAGTGCCCACCTCCCGGGAGCAGAGACCCAGTACTTC CSAHLPGAETQYF
TRBJ1-6 TRBD1 NA TRBV6-5 TGTGCCAGCAGTTACCGGCCAGGGGGCGAGTCACCCCTCCACTTT CASSYRPGGESPLHF
TRBJ2-2 NA NA TRBV5-1 TGCGCCAGCCTACACCTGAACACCGGGGAGCTGTTTTTT CASLHLNTGELFF
TRBJ2-7 TRBD2 few TRBV7-2 TGTGCCAGCAGCTTAGTTCCAGCGGGAGACTACGAGCAGTACTTC CASSLVPAGDYEQYF
TRBJ2-5 TRBD2 NA TRBV10-3 TGTGCCATCAGGAGACTAGCGGAAGACGGGGAGACCCAGTACTTC CAIRRLAEDGETQYF
TRBJ2-7 TRBD2 NA TRBV7-9 TGTGCCAGCAGCTTATCGGCGGGAGAGGAAGGGGAGCAGTACTTC CASSLSAGEEGEQYF
TRBJ1-6 TRBD1 NA TRBV13 TGTGCCAGCAGTTTTGGGACAGAGACGCATTCACCCCTCCACTTT CASSFGTETHSPLHF
TRBJ1-2 NA NA TRBV7-8 TGTGCCAGCAGCTTATTCGGGGAAAACTATGGCTACACCTTC CASSLFGENYGYTF
TRBJ1-1 NA few TRBV7-9 TGTGCCAGCTACCCGGAGGGATCCCCTGAAGCTTTCTTT CASYPEGSPEAFF
TRBJ2-2 NA NA TRBV12-3/TRBV12-4 TGTGCCAGCAGTGGGGCAGGGGAGGGAAACACCGGGGAGCTGTTTTTT CASSGAGEGNTGELFF
TRBJ1-2 NA few TRBV4-1 TGCGCCAGCAGCCAAGGTCGGTCGGGAGGCTATGGCTACACCTTC CASSQGRSGGYGYTF
TRBJ2-7 NA NA TRBV7-7 TGTGCCAGCAGCTTAGAATGGGGGCGCGGTTACGAGCAGTACTTC CASSLEWGRGYEQYF
TRBJ1-1 TRBD1 few TRBV5-5 TGTGCCAGCAGCTTGTTAAATCAGGGGGCCACTGAAGCTTTCTTT CASSLLNQGATEAFF
TRBJ2-1 TRBD1 few TRBV20-1 TGCAGTGTACGGCCCGGATCACGGGACAGTCCTTACAATGAGCAGTTCTTC CSVRPGSRDSPYNEQFF
TRBJ2-3 TRBD2 few TRBV20-1 TGCAGTGCTAGAGATTCCCGGGAGGGTATCATGTATACGCAGTATTTT CSARDSREGIMYTQYF
TRBJ1-6 NA many TRBV6-1 TGTGCCAGCAGCCCCAGCTCCTATAATTCACCCCTCCACTTT CASSPSSYNSPLHF
TRBJ1-6 TRBD1 few TRBV3-1 TGTGCCAGCAGCACAGGGGGGCCACCCCTCCACTTT CASSTGGPPLHF
TRBJ1-5 NA NA TRBV12-3/TRBV12-4 TGTGCCAGCAGTATTGCGGCAGCTCATCAGCCCCAGCATTTT CASSIAAAHQPQHF
TRBJ2-3 NA few TRBV20-1 TGCAGTGCTAAGAACGGGCCAGGGGCAGATACGCAGTATTTT CSAKNGPGADTQYF
TRBJ2-3 TRBD2 NA TRBV12-3/TRBV12-4 TGTGCCAGCAGTTTCTCCGGGGGAGGGCCCACAGATACGCAGTATTTT CASSFSGGGPTDTQYF
TRBJ2-1 NA NA TRBV29-1 TGCAGCGCCGAAGGCCCGAACATCCGTCTGGGAGTGGAGCAGTTCTTC CSAEGPNIRLGVEQFF
TRBJ2-5 TRBD2 few TRBV12-3/TRBV12-4 TGTGCCAGCAGTTTATCTAGCGGGATTGAGACCCAGTACTTC CASSLSSGIETQYF
TRBJ2-7 NA NA TRBV5-1 TGCGCCAGCAGCTTGGAGGCCCGGTCCTACGAGCAGTACTTC CASSLEARSYEQYF